The rows below give T cell receptor beta chains drawn from one sample of a study of shared clonotypes between healthy human individuals. The protocol was immunoSEQ multiplex PCR, while the TCRdb copy is restricted to in-frame clones and leaves out a portion. The repertoire holds approximately 2.3 million clones, with 90% to 95% as singletons. The material sequenced was naive CD4+ T cells from PBMCs. These receptors were obtained from a man in his late teens or twenties in good health. Some clones in this sample may be carry-over from other donors' samples. CDR3s include the opening cysteine and the closing phenylalanine or tryptophan. The order of the fields is V gene, clone size, D gene, J gene, CDR3 protein, CDR3 DNA. The D gene is left open where the match is weak. Where a row states a size, it is once, few, many or the class of an expanded clone; other rows omit it.

V gene: TRBV7-3; clone size: once; D gene: NA; J gene: TRBJ2-2; CDR3 protein: CASSLMVPGELFF; CDR3 DNA: TGTGCCAGCAGCTTAATGGTCCCCGGGGAGCTGTTTTTT
V gene: TRBV5-3; clone size: NA; D gene: TRBD2; J gene: TRBJ2-1; CDR3 protein: CARSQNKIREVTYNEQFF; CDR3 DNA: TGTGCCAGAAGTCAAAATAAGATCCGGGAGGTTACCTACAATGAGCAGTTCTTC
V gene: TRBV27; clone size: NA; D gene: NA; J gene: TRBJ2-1; CDR3 protein: CASSPRGRYNEQFF; CDR3 DNA: TGTGCCAGCAGTCCGCGCGGACGTTACAATGAGCAGTTCTTC
V gene: TRBV28; clone size: NA; D gene: TRBD1; J gene: TRBJ2-3; CDR3 protein: CASSSLGTGGTDTQYF; CDR3 DNA: TGTGCCAGCAGTTCTCTAGGGACAGGAGGCACAGATACGCAGTATTTT
V gene: TRBV19; clone size: NA; D gene: NA; J gene: TRBJ1-2; CDR3 protein: CASRDGFYDGYTF; CDR3 DNA: TGTGCCAGCCGGGACGGCTTCTATGATGGCTACACCTTC
V gene: TRBV2; clone size: NA; D gene: TRBD1; J gene: TRBJ1-1; CDR3 protein: CASSGLRGQTEAFF; CDR3 DNA: TGTGCCAGCAGTGGTCTCAGGGGGCAAACTGAAGCTTTCTTT
V gene: TRBV5-1; clone size: few; D gene: NA; J gene: TRBJ2-7; CDR3 protein: CASSSRGGSYEQYF; CDR3 DNA: TGCGCCAGCAGCTCCAGGGGCGGGAGCTACGAGCAGTACTTC
V gene: TRBV19; clone size: NA; D gene: TRBD2; J gene: TRBJ2-1; CDR3 protein: CASSGAGGPWENEQFF; CDR3 DNA: TGTGCCAGTAGTGGGGCGGGAGGGCCGTGGGAAAATGAGCAGTTCTTC
V gene: TRBV7-9; clone size: few; D gene: NA; J gene: TRBJ1-5; CDR3 protein: CASSSGTDQPQHF; CDR3 DNA: TGTGCCAGCAGCTCTGGGACGGATCAGCCCCAGCATTTT
V gene: TRBV6-1; clone size: NA; D gene: TRBD1; J gene: TRBJ1-2; CDR3 protein: CASRETGTGYGYTF; CDR3 DNA: TGTGCCAGCAGGGAAACCGGGACAGGCTATGGCTACACCTTC
V gene: TRBV28; clone size: NA; D gene: NA; J gene: TRBJ2-7; CDR3 protein: CASSLESLSYEQYF; CDR3 DNA: TGTGCCAGCAGTTTAGAATCCCTCTCTTACGAGCAGTACTTC
V gene: TRBV6-5; clone size: NA; D gene: NA; J gene: TRBJ1-4; CDR3 protein: CASRTGGRANEKLFF; CDR3 DNA: TGTGCCAGCAGGACCGGAGGACGGGCTAATGAAAAACTGTTTTTT
V gene: TRBV19; clone size: once; D gene: TRBD1; J gene: TRBJ2-3; CDR3 protein: CASSDRGMRTDTQYF; CDR3 DNA: TGTGCCAGTTCGGACAGGGGGATGCGGACAGATACGCAGTATTTT
V gene: TRBV28; clone size: NA; D gene: TRBD1; J gene: TRBJ2-7; CDR3 protein: CASSSRGTGAYEQYF; CDR3 DNA: TGTGCCAGCAGTTCCCGGGGGACAGGGGCCTACGAGCAGTACTTC
V gene: TRBV11-2; clone size: NA; D gene: NA; J gene: TRBJ1-1; CDR3 protein: CASSGREGGGTEAFF; CDR3 DNA: TGTGCCAGCAGCGGGCGTGAAGGGGGGGGCACTGAAGCTTTCTTT
V gene: TRBV5-1; clone size: NA; D gene: TRBD2; J gene: TRBJ2-7; CDR3 protein: CASSFIAGGPSGEQYF; CDR3 DNA: TGCGCCAGCAGCTTTATAGCGGGAGGGCCCTCAGGCGAGCAGTACTTC
V gene: TRBV7-9; clone size: NA; D gene: NA; J gene: TRBJ2-7; CDR3 protein: CASSYLGQGTEQYF; CDR3 DNA: TGTGCCAGCAGCTATCTGGGACAAGGGACCGAGCAGTACTTC
V gene: TRBV28; clone size: NA; D gene: NA; J gene: TRBJ2-7; CDR3 protein: CASSLQGGYEQYF; CDR3 DNA: TGTGCCAGCAGTTTACAGGGGGGATACGAGCAGTACTTC
V gene: TRBV6-5; clone size: NA; D gene: TRBD2; J gene: TRBJ2-1; CDR3 protein: CASSSPGLDGEQFF; CDR3 DNA: TGTGCCAGCAGTTCCCCGGGACTAGACGGAGAGCAGTTCTTC
V gene: TRBV18; clone size: NA; D gene: NA; J gene: TRBJ1-5; CDR3 protein: CASSLTGIVNQPQHF; CDR3 DNA: TGTGCCAGCTCACTGACAGGAATCGTTAATCAGCCCCAGCATTTT
V gene: TRBV7-6; clone size: NA; D gene: TRBD1; J gene: TRBJ1-2; CDR3 protein: CASSSRGTGLDYGYTF; CDR3 DNA: TGTGCCAGCAGCTCGAGGGGGACAGGGCTTGACTATGGCTACACCTTC
V gene: TRBV7-3; clone size: NA; D gene: TRBD2; J gene: TRBJ2-7; CDR3 protein: CASSAGLAGYEQYF; CDR3 DNA: TGTGCCAGCAGCGCTGGACTAGCGGGGTACGAGCAGTACTTC
V gene: TRBV6-1; clone size: NA; D gene: NA; J gene: TRBJ1-2; CDR3 protein: CASSEVWRFSGYTF; CDR3 DNA: TGTGCCAGCAGTGAAGTGTGGCGTTTCTCAGGCTACACCTTC
V gene: TRBV28; clone size: NA; D gene: TRBD2; J gene: TRBJ2-7; CDR3 protein: CASSSGAGVAYEQYF; CDR3 DNA: TGTGCCAGCAGCTCCGGAGCGGGAGTTGCCTACGAGCAGTACTTC
V gene: TRBV7-6; clone size: NA; D gene: NA; J gene: TRBJ2-1; CDR3 protein: CASSVTSYGEQFF; CDR3 DNA: TGTGCCAGCAGCGTAACTTCCTATGGTGAGCAGTTCTTC